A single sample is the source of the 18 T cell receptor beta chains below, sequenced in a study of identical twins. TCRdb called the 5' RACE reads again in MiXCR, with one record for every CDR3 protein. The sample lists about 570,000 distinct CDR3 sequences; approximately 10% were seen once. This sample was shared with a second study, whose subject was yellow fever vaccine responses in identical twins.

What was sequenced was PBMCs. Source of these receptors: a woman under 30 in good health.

The CDR3 DNA follows: TGCAGTACTGGAGTAGCGGGAGGGTACAATGAGCAGTTCTTC. It yields the protein CSTGVAGGYNEQFF. The V call is TRBV20-1, the J call TRBJ2-1; 11 bases are a match to TRBD2. The CDR3 consists of 14 residues. The V gene end was trimmed by 8 bases and the J gene end by 4 bases; junction bases not matched to a gene: 7. CDR1 is DFQATT, CDR2 SNEGSKA, per germline (reference sequence).

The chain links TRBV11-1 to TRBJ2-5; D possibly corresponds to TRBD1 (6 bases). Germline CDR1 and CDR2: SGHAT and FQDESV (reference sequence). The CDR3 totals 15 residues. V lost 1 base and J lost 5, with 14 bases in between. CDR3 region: CASSLVRLQGETQYF. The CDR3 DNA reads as TGTGCCAGCAGCTTAGTGCGTCTTCAGGGGGAGACCCAGTACTTC.

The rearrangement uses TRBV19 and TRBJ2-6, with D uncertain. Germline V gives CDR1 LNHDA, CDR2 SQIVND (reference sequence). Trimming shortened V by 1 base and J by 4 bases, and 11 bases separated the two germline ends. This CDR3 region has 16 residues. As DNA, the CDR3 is TGTGCCAGTAGTATAGGCCAGAGGCCCGGGGCCAACGTCCTGACTTTC. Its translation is CASSIGQRPGANVLTF.

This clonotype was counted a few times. CDR3 sequence reads: CSARGQLIYEQYF. CDR3 coding DNA: TGCAGTGCAAGGGGACAATTGATCTACGAGCAGTACTTC. V usage is TRBV20-1 and J usage is TRBJ2-7; maybe TRBD1 (6 bases). The V and J ends lost 6 bases and 3 bases respectively, with 15 bases between them. Germline V gene data show CDR1 as DFQATT and CDR2 as SNEGSKA (reference sequence). The CDR3 covers 13 residues.

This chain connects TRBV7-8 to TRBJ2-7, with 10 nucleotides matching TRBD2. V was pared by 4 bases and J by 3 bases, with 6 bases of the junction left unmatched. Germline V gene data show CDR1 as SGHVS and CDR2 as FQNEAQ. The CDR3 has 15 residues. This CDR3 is CASSSSGTSDYEQYF. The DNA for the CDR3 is TGTGCCAGCAGCTCCTCCGGGACTAGCGACTACGAGCAGTACTTC.

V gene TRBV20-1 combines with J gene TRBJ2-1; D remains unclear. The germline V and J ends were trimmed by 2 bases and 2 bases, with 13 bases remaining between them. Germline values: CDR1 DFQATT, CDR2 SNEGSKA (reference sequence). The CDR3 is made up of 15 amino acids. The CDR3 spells CSARRTNVPYNEQFF. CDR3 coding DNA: TGCAGTGCTAGAAGGACGAATGTTCCCTACAATGAGCAGTTCTTC.

CDR3 residues: CSAKTTGGPYNEQFF. The CDR3 coding sequence is TGCAGTGCCAAAACGACAGGTGGCCCTTACAATGAGCAGTTCTTC. The rearrangement uses TRBV20-1 and TRBJ2-1, with D perhaps TRBD1 (6 bases). V was shortened by 6 bases and J by 4 bases, with 19 bases between the two germline ends. The V gene's germline CDR1 is DFQATT and CDR2 SNEGSKA (reference sequence). The CDR3 extends over 15 amino acids.

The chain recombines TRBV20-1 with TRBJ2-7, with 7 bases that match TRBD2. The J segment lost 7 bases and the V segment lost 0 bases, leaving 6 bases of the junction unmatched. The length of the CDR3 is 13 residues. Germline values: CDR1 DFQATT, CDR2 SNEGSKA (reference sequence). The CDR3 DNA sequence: TGCAGTGCTAGAGAGCCGGGAGGCAGGGAGCAGTACTTC. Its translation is CSAREPGGREQYF.

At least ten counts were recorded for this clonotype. The CDR3 DNA reads as TGCAGTGCTGGAAGACGAGGGGCACCTAGCAATCAGCCCCAGCATTTT. Translated: CSAGRRGAPSNQPQHF. The V call is TRBV20-1, the J call TRBJ1-5, with a weak D call TRBD1 (5 bases). V was cut by 5 bases and J by 0 bases, with 17 bases left in between. The CDR3 is made up of 16 amino acids. Germline assignment: CDR1 DFQATT and CDR2 SNEGSKA (reference sequence).

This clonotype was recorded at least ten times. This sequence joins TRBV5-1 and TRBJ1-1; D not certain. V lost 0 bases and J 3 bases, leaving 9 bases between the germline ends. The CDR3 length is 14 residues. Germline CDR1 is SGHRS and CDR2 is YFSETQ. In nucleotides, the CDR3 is TGCGCCAGCAGCTTGGCCTTCAAGGACACTGAAGCTTTCTTT. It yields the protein CASSLAFKDTEAFF.

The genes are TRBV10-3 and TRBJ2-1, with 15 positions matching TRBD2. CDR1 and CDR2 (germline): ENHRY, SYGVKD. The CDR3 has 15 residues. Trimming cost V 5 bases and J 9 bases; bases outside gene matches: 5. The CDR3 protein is CAISSWTSGGAEQFF. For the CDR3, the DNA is TGTGCCATCAGTTCCTGGACTAGCGGGGGGGCTGAGCAGTTCTTC.

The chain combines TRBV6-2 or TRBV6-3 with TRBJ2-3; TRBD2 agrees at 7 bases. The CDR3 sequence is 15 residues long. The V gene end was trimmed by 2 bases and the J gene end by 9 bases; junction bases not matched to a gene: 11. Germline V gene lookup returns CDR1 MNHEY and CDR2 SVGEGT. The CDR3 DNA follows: TGTGCCAGCAGTTACGCGGGAGAAGGGGTGAGAACGCAGTATTTT. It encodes CASSYAGEGVRTQYF.

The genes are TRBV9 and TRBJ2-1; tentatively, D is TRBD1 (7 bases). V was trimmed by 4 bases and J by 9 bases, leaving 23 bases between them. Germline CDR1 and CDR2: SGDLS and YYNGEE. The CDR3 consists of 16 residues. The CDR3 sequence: CASSPRGRGRLGEQFF. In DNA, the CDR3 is TGTGCCAGCAGCCCGAGGGGGCGGGGACGGTTGGGTGAGCAGTTCTTC.

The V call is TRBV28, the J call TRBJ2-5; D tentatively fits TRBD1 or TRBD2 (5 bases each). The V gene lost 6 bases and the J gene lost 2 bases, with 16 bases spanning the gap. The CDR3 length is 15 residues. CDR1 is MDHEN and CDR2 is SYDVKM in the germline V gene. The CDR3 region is CASSQAGALQETQYF. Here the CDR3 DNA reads TGTGCCAGCAGCCAGGCCGGGGCTCTACAAGAGACCCAGTACTTC. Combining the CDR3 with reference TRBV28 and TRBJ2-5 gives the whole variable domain DVKVTQSSRYLVKRTGEKVFLECVQDMDHENMFWYRQDPGLGLRLIYFSYDVKMKEKGDIPEGYSVSREKKERFSLILESASTNQTSMYLCASSQAGALQETQYFGPGTRLLVL.

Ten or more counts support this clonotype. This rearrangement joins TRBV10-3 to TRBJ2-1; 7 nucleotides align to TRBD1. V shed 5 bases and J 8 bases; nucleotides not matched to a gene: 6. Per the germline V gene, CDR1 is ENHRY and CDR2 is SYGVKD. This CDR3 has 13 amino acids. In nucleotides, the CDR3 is TGTGCCATCAGTAGGGGACAGCCGGATGAGCAGTTCTTC. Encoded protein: CAISRGQPDEQFF.

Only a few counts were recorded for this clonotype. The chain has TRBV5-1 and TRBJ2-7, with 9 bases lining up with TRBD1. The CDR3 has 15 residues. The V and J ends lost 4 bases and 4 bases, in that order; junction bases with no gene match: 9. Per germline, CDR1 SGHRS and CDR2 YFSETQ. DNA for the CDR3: TGCGCCAGCAGCGGGGGACAGGGTTTAGGGTACGAGCAGTACTTC. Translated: CASSGGQGLGYEQYF.

The CDR3 region is CASSLRGQVETQYF. The CDR3 DNA follows: TGTGCCAGCAGTTTACGGGGGCAAGTGGAGACCCAGTACTTC. The chain carries TRBV12-3 or TRBV12-4 and TRBJ2-5; D is perhaps TRBD1 or TRBD2 (6 bases each). This CDR3 has 14 residues. The V end was cut by 2 bases, the J end by 5 bases, with 12 bases between.

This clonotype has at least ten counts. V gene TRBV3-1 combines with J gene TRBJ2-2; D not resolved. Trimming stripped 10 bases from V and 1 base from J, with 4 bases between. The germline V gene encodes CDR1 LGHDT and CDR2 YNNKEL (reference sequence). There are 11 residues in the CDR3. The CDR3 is CATLNTGELFF. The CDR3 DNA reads TGTGCCACCTTGAACACCGGGGAGCTGTTTTTT.